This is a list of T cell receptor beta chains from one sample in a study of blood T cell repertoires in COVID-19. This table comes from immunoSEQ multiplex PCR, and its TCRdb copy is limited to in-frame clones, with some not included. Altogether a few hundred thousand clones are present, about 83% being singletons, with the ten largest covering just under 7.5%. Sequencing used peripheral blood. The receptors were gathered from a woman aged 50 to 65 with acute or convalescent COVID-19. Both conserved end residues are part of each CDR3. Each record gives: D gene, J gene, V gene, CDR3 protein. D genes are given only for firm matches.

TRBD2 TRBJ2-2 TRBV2 CASLREGRGTGELFF
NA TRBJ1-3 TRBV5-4 CASSFIGTSGNTIYF
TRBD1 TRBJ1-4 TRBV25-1 CATRGGSEKLFF
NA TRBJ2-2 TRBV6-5 CASRPGQNTGELFF
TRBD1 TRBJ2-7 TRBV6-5 CASSSRDRGSYEQYF
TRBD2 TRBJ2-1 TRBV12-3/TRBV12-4 CAGGTRYHEQFF
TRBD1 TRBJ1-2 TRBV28 CASIEPGQGVRQYGYTF
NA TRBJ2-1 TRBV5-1 CASSFDSGANEQFF
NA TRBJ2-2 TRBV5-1 CASSLGGLSGELFF
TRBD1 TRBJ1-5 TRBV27 CASSLTGGYQPQHF
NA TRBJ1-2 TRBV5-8 CASSPGRGNGYTF
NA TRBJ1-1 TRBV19 CASSIGGENTEAFF
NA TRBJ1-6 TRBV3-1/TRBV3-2 CASSQEAASSYNSPLHF
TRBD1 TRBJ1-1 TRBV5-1 CASSTTGEIVPEAFF
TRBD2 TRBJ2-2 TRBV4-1 CASSLEDSGGGELFF
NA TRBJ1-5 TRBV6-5 CASNELYDQPQHF
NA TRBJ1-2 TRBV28 CASSSPSAGASYGYTF
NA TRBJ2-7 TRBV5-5 CASSLGDAGPLRGEQYF
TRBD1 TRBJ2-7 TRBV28 CASSFLLGQNSYEQYF
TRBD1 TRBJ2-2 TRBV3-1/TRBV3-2 CASSQSWDSTGELFF
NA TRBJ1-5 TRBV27 CASSLRSPQPQHF
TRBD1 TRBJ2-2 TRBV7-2 CASSLGVQGAPTGELFF
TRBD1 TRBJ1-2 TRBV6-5 CASSPGDRARGYTF
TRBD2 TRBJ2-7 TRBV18 CASSPPQRGFSYEQYF
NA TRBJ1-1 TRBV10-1 CASSEMGDPENTEAFF
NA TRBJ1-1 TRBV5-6 CASSFDSLNTEAFF
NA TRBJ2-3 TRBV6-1 CASSEGHGSTDTQYF
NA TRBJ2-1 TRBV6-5 CASRGTLPNEQFF
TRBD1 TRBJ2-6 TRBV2 CASGGQGAMANVLTF
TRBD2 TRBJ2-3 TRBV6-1 CASSGSRTDTQYF
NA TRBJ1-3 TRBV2 CASSEDRSSLNTIYF
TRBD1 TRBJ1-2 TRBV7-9 CASSYRQGRYTF
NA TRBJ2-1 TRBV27 CASSPLSSRRGYNEQFF
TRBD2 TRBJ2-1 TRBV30 CAWGLAGVREQFF